The rows below give T cell receptor beta chains drawn from one sample of a study of STAT3 mutations in large granular lymphocyte leukemia. The assay was immunoSEQ multiplex PCR, and TCRdb's table has in-frame clones only and misses some. The sample lists roughly 38,000 clones, around nine tenths occurring once. Material: PBMCs. These receptors came from a human donor with T large granular lymphocyte leukemia. Some clones in this sample may be carry-over from other donors' samples. The CDR3 runs from the conserved cysteine through the conserved F or W. Each record gives: V gene, J gene, CDR3 protein.

V gene: TRBV29-1; J gene: TRBJ1-2; CDR3 protein: CSVDLQGQGYTF
V gene: TRBV9; J gene: TRBJ1-1; CDR3 protein: CASSVGLQGERNTEAFF
V gene: TRBV5-4; J gene: TRBJ1-5; CDR3 protein: CASSPTPGQQNQPQHF
V gene: TRBV7-9; J gene: TRBJ1-2; CDR3 protein: CASSLGLANYGYTF
V gene: TRBV6-5; J gene: TRBJ2-7; CDR3 protein: CASKQAGGSYEQYF
V gene: TRBV2; J gene: TRBJ1-4; CDR3 protein: CASSPDRPTNEKLFF
V gene: TRBV25-1; J gene: TRBJ1-2; CDR3 protein: CASSELAYYGYTF
V gene: TRBV27; J gene: TRBJ1-2; CDR3 protein: CASSPTGQAYGYTF
V gene: TRBV27; J gene: TRBJ1-1; CDR3 protein: CASSYGQGWAEAFF
V gene: TRBV5-4; J gene: TRBJ2-3; CDR3 protein: CASSLGDRGRFSTDTQYF
V gene: TRBV5-6; J gene: TRBJ1-5; CDR3 protein: CASSLEGGNQPQHF
V gene: TRBV5-1; J gene: TRBJ2-5; CDR3 protein: CASSAGTGASETQYF
V gene: TRBV4-2; J gene: TRBJ1-2; CDR3 protein: CASSQDPSVAGAYGYTF
V gene: TRBV14; J gene: TRBJ1-2; CDR3 protein: CASSQGGSPYSYGYTF
V gene: TRBV30; J gene: TRBJ1-2; CDR3 protein: CAWSVGTGHGYTF
V gene: TRBV19; J gene: TRBJ1-2; CDR3 protein: CASSIDRGYYGYTF
V gene: TRBV15; J gene: TRBJ2-5; CDR3 protein: CATSRDRGKETQYF
V gene: TRBV7-9; J gene: TRBJ2-2; CDR3 protein: CASSLTAVNTGELFF
V gene: TRBV29-1; J gene: TRBJ2-5; CDR3 protein: CSGSPPGAATYQETQYF
V gene: TRBV27; J gene: TRBJ2-3; CDR3 protein: CASSPRGTSTDTQYF
V gene: TRBV19; J gene: TRBJ2-6; CDR3 protein: CASSIGQTGSGANVLTF
V gene: TRBV4-3; J gene: TRBJ2-3; CDR3 protein: CASSQGVRGGTDTQYF
V gene: TRBV7-9; J gene: TRBJ1-5; CDR3 protein: CASSPVRDQPQHF
V gene: TRBV2; J gene: TRBJ1-5; CDR3 protein: CASRGDSNQPQHF
V gene: TRBV28; J gene: TRBJ1-4; CDR3 protein: CASSSQGIGNEKLFF
V gene: TRBV27; J gene: TRBJ2-5; CDR3 protein: CASSLVGYQETQYF
V gene: TRBV28; J gene: TRBJ1-2; CDR3 protein: CASSAPRGGGYGYTF
V gene: TRBV5-1; J gene: TRBJ1-1; CDR3 protein: CASSQGVPQGGNTEAFF
V gene: TRBV27; J gene: TRBJ1-5; CDR3 protein: CASSLFAGPDQPQHF
V gene: TRBV27; J gene: TRBJ2-3; CDR3 protein: CASSPLVEDTQYF
V gene: TRBV25-1; J gene: TRBJ1-2; CDR3 protein: CASSEIGPGYGYTF
V gene: TRBV5-4; J gene: TRBJ2-6; CDR3 protein: CASNKASGANVLTF